Presented here are 17 T cell receptor beta chains from one specimen sequenced in a study of blood T cell repertoires in COVID-19. TCRdb keeps only in-frame clones here, not all; method: immunoSEQ multiplex PCR. The sample has 35,000 to 40,000 clones, around 90% seen once. The sample comprised peripheral blood. The receptors were gathered from a human donor in a cohort sampled during active COVID-19.

In DNA form, the CDR3 reads TGTGCCAGCTCTCAGCGGGAGAACCCTTTCTACGAGCAGTACTTC. This codes for CASSQRENPFYEQYF. V is TRBV3-1 (or the pseudogene TRBV3-2) and J is TRBJ2-7, with 8 bases identical to TRBD2. This CDR3 has 15 residues. Looked up from germline, CDR1 is LGHDT and CDR2 is YNNKEL (reference sequence). V lost 8 bases, J lost 3 bases, and 12 bases stayed unmatched.

The V gene is TRBV7-3, the J gene TRBJ2-1; D call uncertain. The CDR3 extends over 15 amino acids. Germline-derived CDR1 and CDR2 are SGHTA and FQGTGA. The V gene lost 2 bases and the J gene lost 4 bases, with 12 bases spanning the gap. This CDR3 is CASSLGLTAYNEQFF. DNA of the CDR3: TGTGCCAGCAGCTTAGGGTTGACTGCTTACAATGAGCAGTTCTTC.

The chain employs TRBV18 and TRBJ1-1; D gene uncertain. Germline CDR1 is KGHSH and CDR2 is LQKENI. The CDR3 covers 14 residues. Trimming took 2 bases from V and 8 from J, leaving 15 bases between them. CDR3 residues: CASSPALAGTEAFF. CDR3 bases: TGTGCCAGCTCACCAGCCTTAGCGGGAACCGAAGCTTTCTTT.

This clone was detected once. V usage is TRBV6-4 and J usage is TRBJ2-3; 7 bases match TRBD2. Trimming at V came to 2 bases and at J to 2 bases, leaving 10 bases not matched to a gene. The CDR3 spans 17 residues. CDR1 and CDR2 (germline): MRHNA, SNTAGT. The CDR3 sequence is CASSDTPTSFVTDTQYF. The CDR3 region has the DNA TGTGCCAGCAGTGACACCCCGACTAGCTTTGTCACAGATACGCAGTATTTT.

The gene calls are TRBV3-1 (or the pseudogene TRBV3-2) and TRBJ2-5; the D is unclear. The V and J ends lost 4 bases and 5 bases respectively, with 5 bases between them. The CDR3 runs 11 residues. Germline V lookup: CDR1 LGHDT, CDR2 YNNKEL (reference sequence). The CDR3 sequence is CASSLLETQYF. Written as DNA, the CDR3 is TGTGCCAGCAGCCTTCTGGAGACCCAGTACTTC.

Notes on this clone: An end of the junction differs from the germline gene, which may be a read error. The chain employs TRBV19 and TRBJ2-3; 10 bases match TRBD2. Germline-derived CDR1 and CDR2 are LNHDA and SQIVND (reference sequence). This CDR3 has 14 residues. This CDR3 is CASSLAGGTNTQYF. The CDR3 coding sequence is TGTGCCAGTAGTTTAGCGGGAGGCACAAATACGCAGTATTTT.

The gene calls are TRBV5-1 and TRBJ2-5, with D unclear. The CDR3 covers 12 residues. In germline, CDR1 is SGHRS, CDR2 YFSETQ. The V end was cut by 4 bases, the J end by 2 bases, with 6 bases between. CDR3 loop: CASSAAQETQYF. The DNA of the CDR3 is TGCGCCAGCAGCGCGGCACAAGAGACCCAGTACTTC. Full variable domain (missing parts from reference TRBV5-1 and TRBJ2-5): KAGVTQTPRYLIKTRGQQVTLSCSPISGHRSVSWYQQTPGQGLQFLFEYFSETQRNKGNFPGRFSGRQFSNSRSEMNVSTLELGDSALYLCASSAAQETQYFGPGTRLLVL.

This clone has just one count. The chain recombines TRBV27 with TRBJ2-3, with 8 bases fitting TRBD2. Trimming at V came to 7 bases and at J to 4 bases, leaving 10 bases not matched to a gene. The CDR3 has 15 amino acids. The germline V gene has CDR1 MNHEY and CDR2 SMNVEV (reference sequence). This CDR3 reads CASTSLAGLSDTQYF. CDR3 DNA sequence: TGTGCCAGCACCTCCTTAGCGGGACTTTCAGATACGCAGTATTTT.

The chain combines TRBV5-4 with TRBJ2-3; 12 bases agree with TRBD2. Germline V gene data show CDR1 as SGHNT and CDR2 as YYREEE (reference sequence). This CDR3 is 17 amino acids long. V lost 3 bases and J lost 4; bases outside the gene matches: 9. The CDR3 region is CASSSRELAGGPDTQYF. DNA for the CDR3: TGTGCCAGCAGCTCCCGAGAGCTAGCGGGGGGGCCAGATACGCAGTATTTT.

This rearrangement joins TRBV7-9 to TRBJ2-1; possibly TRBD2 for D (5 bases). In germline, CDR1 is SEHNR, CDR2 FQNEAQ (reference sequence). This CDR3 comprises 14 residues. Trimming cost V 1 base and J 4 bases, with 8 bases left between them. The CDR3 DNA is TGTGCCAGCAGCTTAGGGACTTCATACAATGAGCAGTTCTTC. Amino acid sequence: CASSLGTSYNEQFF.

The chain links TRBV7-8 to TRBJ1-6; tentative D call: TRBD1 (6 bases). Germline CDR1 is SGHVS and CDR2 is FQNEAQ. The V end was cut by 0 bases, the J end by 7 bases, with 16 bases between. The CDR3 consists of 17 residues. CDR3 bases: TGTGCCAGCAGCTTAGCGCTTCAACAGGGCATCAATTCACCCCTCCACTTT. Its translation: CASSLALQQGINSPLHF.

The J gene is TRBJ2-7, the V gene TRBV30, with a possible D match to TRBD2 (6 bases). The CDR3 extends over 17 amino acids. The germline V gene has CDR1 GTSNPN and CDR2 SVGIG (reference sequence). Trimming pared 3 bases from V and 2 bases from J, leaving 23 bases between. Here the CDR3 DNA reads TGTGCCTGGAGGCCGACCTTCGCGGGGTTCCACACCTACGAGCAGTACTTC. Encoded protein: CAWRPTFAGFHTYEQYF.

The count of this clone is one. J is TRBJ1-5 and V is TRBV28; TRBD1 matches at 7 bases. This CDR3 has 15 amino acids. Germline V gene lookup returns CDR1 MDHEN and CDR2 SYDVKM. V trimming: 3 bases; J trimming: 4 bases; junction bases outside the gene matches: 6. This CDR3 is CASSFAGTENQPQHF. DNA for the CDR3: TGTGCCAGCAGTTTTGCCGGGACAGAAAATCAGCCCCAGCATTTT.

CDR3 residues: CASSYGDRDGEKLFF. In DNA form, the CDR3 reads TGTGCCAGCAGTTACGGGGACAGGGACGGTGAAAAACTGTTTTTT. This sequence joins TRBV6-5 and TRBJ1-4; TRBD1 matches at 9 bases. V shed 2 bases and J 7 bases; nucleotides not matched to a gene: 5. The CDR3 spans 15 residues. The germline gives CDR1 MNHEY, CDR2 SVGAGI.

V is TRBV19 and J is TRBJ2-1; 8 bases agree with TRBD2. The ends lost 1 base at V and 6 bases at J; junction bases unmatched: 5. This CDR3 has 15 residues. CDR1 and CDR2 (germline): LNHDA, SQIVND (reference sequence). The CDR3 reads CASSIAGGPINEQFF. As DNA, the CDR3 is TGTGCCAGTAGTATAGCGGGAGGGCCTATCAATGAGCAGTTCTTC.

The CDR3 loop is CASGRTGNYGYTF. The CDR3 DNA is TGTGCCAGCGGACGGACAGGAAACTATGGCTACACCTTC. V gene TRBV28 combines with J gene TRBJ1-2; 7 bases agree with TRBD1. V dropped 8 bases and J dropped 2; count of bases not matched to a gene: 5. Germline V gene data show CDR1 as MDHEN and CDR2 as SYDVKM. CDR3 length: 13 residues.

The V and J genes are TRBV4-2 and TRBJ1-1; D is possibly TRBD1 (5 bases). Trimming pared 6 bases from V and 4 bases from J, leaving 12 bases between. Germline V gives CDR1 LGHNA, CDR2 YNFKEQ. This CDR3 is 13 amino acids long. CDR3 nucleotides: TGTGCCAGCAGGGCCCCGGGGGGCACTGAAGCTTTCTTT. This gives the protein CASRAPGGTEAFF.